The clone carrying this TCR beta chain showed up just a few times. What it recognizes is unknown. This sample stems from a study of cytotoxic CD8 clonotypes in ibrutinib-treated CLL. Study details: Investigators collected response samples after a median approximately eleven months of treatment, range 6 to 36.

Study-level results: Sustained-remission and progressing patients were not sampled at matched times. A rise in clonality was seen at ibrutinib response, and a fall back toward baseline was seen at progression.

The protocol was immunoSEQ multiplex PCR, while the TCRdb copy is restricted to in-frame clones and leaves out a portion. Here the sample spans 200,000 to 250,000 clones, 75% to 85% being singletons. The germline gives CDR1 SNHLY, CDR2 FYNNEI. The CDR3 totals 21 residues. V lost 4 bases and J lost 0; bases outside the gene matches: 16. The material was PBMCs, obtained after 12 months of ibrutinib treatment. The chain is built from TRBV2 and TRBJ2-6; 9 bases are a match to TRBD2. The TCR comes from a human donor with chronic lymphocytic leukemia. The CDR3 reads CASSARLAGIQSSSGANVLTF. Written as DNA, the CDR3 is TGTGCCAGCAGTGCCCGGCTAGCGGGAATCCAATCCAGCTCTGGGGCCAACGTCCTGACTTTC.